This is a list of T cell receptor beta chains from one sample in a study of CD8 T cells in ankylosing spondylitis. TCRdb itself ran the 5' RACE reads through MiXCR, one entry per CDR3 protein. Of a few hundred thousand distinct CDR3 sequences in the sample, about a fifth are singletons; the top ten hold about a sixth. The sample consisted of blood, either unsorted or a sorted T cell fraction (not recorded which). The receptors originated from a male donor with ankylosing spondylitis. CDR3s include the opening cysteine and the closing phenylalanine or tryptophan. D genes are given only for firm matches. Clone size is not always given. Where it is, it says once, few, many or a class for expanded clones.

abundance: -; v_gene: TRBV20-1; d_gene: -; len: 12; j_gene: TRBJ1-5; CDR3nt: TGCAGTGCTAAGGACCCTTTTCAGCCCCAGCATTTT; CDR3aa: CSAKDPFQPQHF
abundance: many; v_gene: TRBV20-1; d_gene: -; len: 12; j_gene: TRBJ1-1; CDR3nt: TGCAGTTCACGGGACCTGAACACTGAAGCTTTCTTT; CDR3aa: CSSRDLNTEAFF
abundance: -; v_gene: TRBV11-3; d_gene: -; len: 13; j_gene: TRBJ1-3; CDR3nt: TGTGCCAGCAGCTTAAGGTCTGGAAACACCATATATTTT; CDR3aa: CASSLRSGNTIYF
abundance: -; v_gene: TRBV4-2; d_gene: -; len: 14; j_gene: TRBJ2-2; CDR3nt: TGTGCCAGCAGCCAAGACGGACCACCAGGGGAGCTGTTTTTT; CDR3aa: CASSQDGPPGELFF
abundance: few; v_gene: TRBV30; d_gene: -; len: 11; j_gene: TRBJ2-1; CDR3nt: TGTGCCTGGAGTTCGGGAAGTGAGCAGTTCTTC; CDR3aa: CAWSSGSEQFF
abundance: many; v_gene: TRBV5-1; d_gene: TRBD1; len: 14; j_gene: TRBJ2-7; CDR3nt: TGCGCCAGCAGCCGGGACAGTGGTACCTACGAGCAGTACTTC; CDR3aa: CASSRDSGTYEQYF
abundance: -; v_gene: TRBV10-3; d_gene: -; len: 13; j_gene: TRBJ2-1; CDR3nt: TGTGCCATCAATGGTGGCGCGGACAATGAGCAGTTCTTC; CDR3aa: CAINGGADNEQFF
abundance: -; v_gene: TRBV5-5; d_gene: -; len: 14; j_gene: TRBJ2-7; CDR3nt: TGTGCCAGCAGCTTGGAAGGGAACTCCTACGAGCAGTACTTC; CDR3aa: CASSLEGNSYEQYF
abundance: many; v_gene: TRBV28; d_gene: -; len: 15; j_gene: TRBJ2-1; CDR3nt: TGTGCCAGCAGTCCCGGACTGTTCCCGAACAATGAGCAGTTCTTC; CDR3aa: CASSPGLFPNNEQFF
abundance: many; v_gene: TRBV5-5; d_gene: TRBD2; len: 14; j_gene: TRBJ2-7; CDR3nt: TGTGCCAGCAGTACCCCGGGAGGGAGCTACGAGCAGTACTTC; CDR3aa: CASSTPGGSYEQYF
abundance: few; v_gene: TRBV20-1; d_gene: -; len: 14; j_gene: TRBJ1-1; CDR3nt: TGCAGTGCCATAACTCGGGGACGCGGCACTGAAGCTTTCTTT; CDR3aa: CSAITRGRGTEAFF
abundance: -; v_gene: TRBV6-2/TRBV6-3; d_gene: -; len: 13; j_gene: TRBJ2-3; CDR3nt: TGTGCCAGCAGCTACGCCAGGGAAGATACGCAGTATTTT; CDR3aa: CASSYAREDTQYF
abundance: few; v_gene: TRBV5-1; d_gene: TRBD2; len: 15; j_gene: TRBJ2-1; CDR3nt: TGCGCCAGCAGCTTGGCACTAGCGAAGTACAATGAGCAGTTCTTC; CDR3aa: CASSLALAKYNEQFF
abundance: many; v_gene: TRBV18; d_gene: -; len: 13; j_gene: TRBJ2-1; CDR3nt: TGTGCCAGCTCACCACCGGATCGTAATGAGCAGTTCTTC; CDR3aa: CASSPPDRNEQFF
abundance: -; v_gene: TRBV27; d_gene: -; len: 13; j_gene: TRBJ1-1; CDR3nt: TGTGCCAGCAGGTATCATGCGAACACTGAAGCTTTCTTT; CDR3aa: CASRYHANTEAFF
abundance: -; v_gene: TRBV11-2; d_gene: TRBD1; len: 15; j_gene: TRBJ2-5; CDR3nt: TGTGCCAGCAGTTTTGGGGACAGGTATCAAGAGACCCAGTACTTC; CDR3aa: CASSFGDRYQETQYF
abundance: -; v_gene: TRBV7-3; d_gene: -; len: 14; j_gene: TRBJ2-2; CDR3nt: TGTGCCAGCAGCTTAGGGCAGAGTGTGGGGGAGCTGTTTTTT; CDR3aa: CASSLGQSVGELFF
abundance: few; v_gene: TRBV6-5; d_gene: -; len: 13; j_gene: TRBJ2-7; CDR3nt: TGTGCCAGCAGTTACGGCTCTACCTACGAGCAGTACTTC; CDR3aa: CASSYGSTYEQYF
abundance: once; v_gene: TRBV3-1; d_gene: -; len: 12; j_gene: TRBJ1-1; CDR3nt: TGTGCCAGCAGCCAAGGGGCAGGTCGAGCTTTCTTT; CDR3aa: CASSQGAGRAFF
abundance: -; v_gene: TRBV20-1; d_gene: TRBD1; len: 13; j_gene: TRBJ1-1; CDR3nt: TGCAGTGCTAGAGTTCAGGGGGTCACTGAAGCTTTCTTT; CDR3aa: CSARVQGVTEAFF
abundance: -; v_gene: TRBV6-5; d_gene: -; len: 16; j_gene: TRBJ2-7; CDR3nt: TGTGCCAGCAGTTCCAATCGGGACCAGCCCCTCCACGAGCAGTACTTC; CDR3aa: CASSSNRDQPLHEQYF
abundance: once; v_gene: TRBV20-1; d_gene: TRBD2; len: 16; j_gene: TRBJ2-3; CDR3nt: TGCAGTGCTAGTAGTCCGTCGGCGGGAGGCACAGATACGCAGTATTTT; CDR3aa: CSASSPSAGGTDTQYF
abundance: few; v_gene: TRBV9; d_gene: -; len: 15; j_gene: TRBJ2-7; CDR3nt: TGTGCCAGCAGCGTAAACCCAGACGCCTCATACGAGCAGTACTTC; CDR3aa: CASSVNPDASYEQYF
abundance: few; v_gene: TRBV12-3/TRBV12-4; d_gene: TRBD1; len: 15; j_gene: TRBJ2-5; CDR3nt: TGTGCCAGCAGTGTGGACAGGGGGGTGCAAGAGACCCAGTACTTC; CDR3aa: CASSVDRGVQETQYF
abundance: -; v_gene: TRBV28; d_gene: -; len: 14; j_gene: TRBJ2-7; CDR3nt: TGTGCCAGCATAATGGCGGGGAATTCCTACGAGCAGTACTTC; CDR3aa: CASIMAGNSYEQYF
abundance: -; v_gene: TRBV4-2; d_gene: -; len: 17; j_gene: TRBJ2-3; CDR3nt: TGTGCCAGCAGCCAAGACGGGCTAGCGCAGAGCACAGATACGCAGTATTTT; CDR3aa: CASSQDGLAQSTDTQYF
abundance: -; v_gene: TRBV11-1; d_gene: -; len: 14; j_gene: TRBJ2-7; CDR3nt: TGTGCCAGCAGTCCGACAGGGGACTACTACGAGCAGTACTTC; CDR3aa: CASSPTGDYYEQYF